The next 15 T cell receptor beta chains were all read from a single sample in a study of T cell changes during pregnancy in multiple sclerosis. Profiling relied on immunoSEQ multiplex PCR, and the TCRdb table lists in-frame clones only, not all of them. The sample includes about 59,000 clones, just under 90% of them seen just once. Sequencing used peripheral blood, obtained in the first trimester of pregnancy. These receptors all come from a female donor in good health, enrolled as a control in a pregnancy study.

Regarding this clone: The same CDR3 is also encoded by other DNA sequences in this sample. The chain has TRBV7-3 and TRBJ2-1; TRBD2 aligns across 9 bases. The germline CDR1 and CDR2 sequences are SGHTA and FQGTGA. V shed 1 base, J shed 9 bases, and the junction held 7 bases outside the gene matches. The CDR3 extends over 15 amino acids. The DNA of the CDR3 is TGTGCCAGCAGCTTAATCGTAGCGGGGGTGCGTGAGCAGTTCTTC. As protein: CASSLIVAGVREQFF.

V and J are TRBV25-1 and TRBJ1-2, with a weak D call TRBD1 (5 bases). Germline values: CDR1 MGHDK, CDR2 SYGVNS. Trimming stripped 2 bases from V and 4 bases from J, with 14 bases between. This CDR3 comprises 15 residues. The CDR3 region has the DNA TGTGCCAGCAGTGAAACGGGGGTAAGGTCCTATGGCTACACCTTC. Translated, it gives CASSETGVRSYGYTF.

As for this clone: Distinct nucleotide sequences in the sample also encode this CDR3. The V call is TRBV7-2, the J call TRBJ1-1, with no clear D. The germline CDR1 and CDR2 sequences are SGHTA and FQGNSA. This CDR3 region has 12 residues. Trimming stripped 5 bases from V and 4 bases from J, with 8 bases between. The CDR3 loop reads CASSLVLTEAFF. In nucleotides, the CDR3 is TGTGCCAGCAGCCTTGTCCTCACTGAAGCTTTCTTT.

The V and J genes are TRBV5-1 and TRBJ2-5, with TRBD1 matching 9 bases. The V segment lost 4 bases and the J segment 4 bases; nucleotides outside the gene matches: 5. This CDR3 spans 14 amino acids. Germline CDR1 is SGHRS and CDR2 is YFSETQ. For the CDR3, the DNA is TGCGCCAGCAGCGGGGACAGGGTCGCAGAGACCCAGTACTTC. Residues: CASSGDRVAETQYF.

In its sample, this clone was seen a few times. The genes are TRBV5-1 and TRBJ1-6; D gene unclear. With 0 bases removed from V and 6 bases from J, the gap between germline ends came to 7 bases. The CDR3 is 14 residues long. The germline V gene encodes CDR1 SGHRS and CDR2 YFSETQ. CDR3 sequence (DNA): TGCGCCAGCAGCTTGGCCACAATTAATTCACCCCTCCACTTT. Translated: CASSLATINSPLHF.

The rearrangement uses TRBV9 and TRBJ2-2; D unclear. V was clipped by 3 bases and J by 8 bases, with 14 bases between them. The CDR3 spans 14 residues. Germline CDR1 SGDLS, CDR2 YYNGEE. CDR3 sequence: CASSAYSARGELFF. The CDR3 nucleotides read TGTGCCAGCAGCGCCTACTCGGCCAGGGGGGAGCTGTTTTTT.

The chain links TRBV27 to TRBJ1-6; D is perhaps TRBD1 (5 bases). Trimming removed 4 bases from V and 0 bases from J, with 7 bases in between. Germline CDR1 reads MNHEY; CDR2 reads SMNVEV (reference sequence). CDR3 length: 15 residues. DNA of the CDR3: TGTGCCAGCAGTTCGGACACCTCCTATAATTCACCCCTCCACTTT. This codes for CASSSDTSYNSPLHF.

The V call is TRBV7-9, the J call TRBJ1-3; D is perhaps TRBD1 (5 bases). The CDR3 sequence is 18 residues long. V gave up 2 bases and J gave up 0 bases, with 17 bases separating them. Germline CDR1 SEHNR, CDR2 FQNEAQ (reference sequence). The CDR3 nucleotides are TGTGCCAGCAGCTTAAGCGGGGGGAGCCTCCGCTCTGGAAACACCATATATTTT. Translated: CASSLSGGSLRSGNTIYF.

The CDR3 is CAWSVLGGSGTPLHF. The CDR3 DNA reads TGTGCCTGGAGTGTATTAGGGGGATCAGGGACACCCCTCCACTTT. The genes are TRBV30 and TRBJ1-6, with TRBD1 as a possible D gene (6 bases). The CDR3 runs to 15 residues. V lost 0 bases to trimming and J lost 11 bases, with 17 bases between them. Germline CDR1 and CDR2: GTSNPN and SVGIG (reference sequence).

The rearrangement joins TRBV7-2 to TRBJ2-3, with TRBD2 identical over 7 bases. This CDR3 spans 16 amino acids. The trim removed 3 bases at V and 1 base at J, leaving 7 bases unmatched. Per the germline V gene, CDR1 is SGHTA and CDR2 is FQGNSA. CDR3 protein: CASSFLGRGGTDTQYF. The CDR3 DNA sequence: TGTGCCAGCAGCTTCCTGGGTCGGGGGGGCACAGATACGCAGTATTTT.

The chain recombines TRBV7-3 with TRBJ1-6; D possibly corresponds to TRBD1 (5 bases). Germline lookup yields CDR1 SGHTA and CDR2 FQGTGA. The CDR3 extends over 15 amino acids. V dropped 4 bases and J dropped 4 bases, with 11 bases sitting between them. In DNA, the CDR3 is TGTGCCAGCAGCTGCAGACAGACTTATAATTCACCCCTCCACTTT. This codes for CASSCRQTYNSPLHF.

The chain joins TRBV6-5 to TRBJ2-7, with D perhaps matching TRBD1 (6 bases). Deletions cut 5 bases from V and 3 bases from J, with 17 bases between. The V gene's germline CDR1 is MNHEY and CDR2 SVGAGI. The CDR3 is 15 amino acids. The CDR3 loop reads CASSQPQQGSYEQYF. The CDR3 DNA reads as TGTGCCAGCAGTCAACCCCAACAGGGAAGCTACGAGCAGTACTTC.

The chain has TRBV7-2 and TRBJ2-7; 7 bases agree with TRBD2. CDR3 size: 15 residues. V lost 4 bases, J lost 0 bases, and 6 bases stayed unmatched. Germline CDR1 is SGHTA and CDR2 is FQGNSA. CDR3 bases: TGTGCCAGCAGCTACCGGGGGGAGGGCTCCTACGAGCAGTACTTC. Protein product: CASSYRGEGSYEQYF.

This sequence joins TRBV10-3 and TRBJ1-3; 9 bases are shared with TRBD1. The CDR3 covers 15 residues. The J segment lost 5 bases and the V segment lost 3 bases, leaving 5 bases of the junction unmatched. Germline CDR1 and CDR2: ENHRY and SYGVKD. CDR3 nucleotides: TGTGCCATCAGTGACCCCGGGACAGGGAGAAACACCATATATTTT. Residues: CAISDPGTGRNTIYF.

V is TRBV19 and J is TRBJ2-3; 11 bases are shared with TRBD2. Germline CDR1 and CDR2: LNHDA and SQIVND (reference sequence). With V trimmed by 3 bases and J by 5 bases, 10 bases remained unmatched. This CDR3 spans 17 amino acids. The CDR3 sequence is CASSIIPYGTSGDTQYF. The CDR3 bases are TGTGCCAGTAGTATTATACCCTATGGGACTAGCGGAGATACGCAGTATTTT.